These T cell receptor beta chains were read from a single sample in a study of radiotherapy plus CTLA-4 blockade in lung cancer. Repertoires were generated with immunoSEQ multiplex PCR, while TCRdb's copy carries only in-frame clones and drops some. The profile covers some 60,000 clones, with around 80% appearing a single time and 16% taken by the ten largest. Here the sequenced sample was peripheral blood, taken from a patient treated with radiotherapy plus ipilimumab. Source of these receptors: a human donor with non-small cell lung cancer who had a complete response to radiotherapy plus ipilimumab. CDR3s include the opening cysteine and the closing phenylalanine or tryptophan. Clone size is shown for a subset of rows, as once, few, many or a class of expanded clone.

TRBV14,TRBJ2-7,once,16,CASSPGGSYRSYEQYF
TRBV7-6,TRBJ1-2,NA,14,CASSLGTDYYGYTF
TRBV29-1,TRBJ2-3,once,14,CSVEDRGSTDTQYF
TRBV19,TRBJ2-6,NA,15,CASSIVYSGANVLTF
TRBV30,TRBJ2-4,NA,16,CAWRVAGEIAKNIQYF
TRBV7-9,TRBJ1-1,medium-sized,14,CASSLGQLNTEAFF
TRBV7-9,TRBJ1-6,NA,15,CASSLTGGGNSPLHF
TRBV10-3,TRBJ1-1,few,14,CAMGQGGRGTEAFF
TRBV4-1,TRBJ1-5,NA,18,CASSQDFRTGASNQPQHF
TRBV14,TRBJ1-5,NA,16,CASSQDLRGRHQPQHF
TRBV5-1,TRBJ1-2,NA,16,CASSPYGGQFPQGYTF
TRBV19,TRBJ2-1,once,16,CASSTPGQGSYNEQFF
TRBV28,TRBJ1-2,NA,14,CASSPGHANYGYTF
TRBV7-2,TRBJ2-4,NA,14,CASSPRLRGNIQYF
TRBV5-6,TRBJ1-3,few,15,CASSSTGVEGNTIYF
TRBV30,TRBJ2-7,NA,12,CAWSGQGYEQYF
TRBV6-1,TRBJ2-2,NA,16,CASSEDRGLFTGELFF
TRBV7-2,TRBJ1-1,NA,12,CASSLVFFEAFF
TRBV2,TRBJ1-2,once,14,CASRPGTGRYGYTF
TRBV18,TRBJ1-3,NA,18,CASSPSTLTGGSGNTIYF
TRBV27,TRBJ1-1,once,15,CASSSGQGGGTEAFF
TRBV25-1,TRBJ2-1,once,14,CASTGQGGHNEQFF
TRBV19,TRBJ1-4,NA,17,CASSAGTGGESNEKLFF
TRBV19,TRBJ1-5,NA,15,CATHPTAGSNQPQHF
TRBV7-2,TRBJ1-1,NA,13,CASSPNGPGEAFF
TRBV7-9,TRBJ2-2,NA,14,CASGQHQGTGELFF
TRBV7-8,TRBJ1-1,NA,15,CASSLVAGGYTEAFF
TRBV14,TRBJ1-2,NA,16,CASSLPGQGNYYGYTF
TRBV10-3,TRBJ2-1,NA,17,CAISDLQDWRREDEQFF
TRBV5-4,TRBJ1-2,NA,14,CASSARQGWYGYTF
TRBV5-1,TRBJ2-6,NA,15,CASSLEGAGANVLTF
TRBV9,TRBJ1-1,NA,15,CASSETPGGYVEAFF
TRBV5-6,TRBJ2-1,NA,13,CASSLVGYNEQFF
TRBV30,TRBJ1-4,NA,16,CASSFSSTGVNEKLFF
TRBV30,TRBJ2-7,NA,15,CAWVRAGQGPYEQYF
TRBV7-8,TRBJ2-1,once,11,CASSSSGGEFF
TRBV9,TRBJ1-5,once,15,CASSFSGDSNQPQHF
TRBV29-1,TRBJ2-1,NA,17,CSVEGWTSGRPVFVQFF
TRBV13,TRBJ2-1,NA,13,CASSLGDTLQQFF